The clone carrying this TCR beta chain was counted a few times. Antigen unknown. Trimming stripped 1 base from V and 2 bases from J, with 6 bases between. Germline lookup yields CDR1 SNHLY and CDR2 FYNNEI. The CDR3 consists of 13 residues. This sample is part of a study of T cell repertoires in cytomegalovirus infection. Overall study: Matching HLA type and CMV infection were both indicated by public TCR beta signatures. Findings and limits, study-wide: Ex vivo, HLA-C-restricted CMV-specific TCR beta clonotypes prevailed over the rest of the response.

Via MiXCR, TCRdb re-called the reads, giving one row per CDR3 protein. Here the sample spans roughly 800,000 distinct CDR3 sequences, almost 30% being singletons. This chain connects TRBV2 to TRBJ2-7, with D unresolved. This receptor was identified in a human donor in good health (CMV status not recorded). Some clones in this sample may be carry-over from other donors' samples. The sample here was cultured CD8+ T cells from PBMCs, taken from culture after CMV antigen stimulation. The CDR3 region is CASSEGAAYEQYF. As DNA, the CDR3 is TGTGCCAGCAGTGAAGGGGCTGCCTACGAGCAGTACTTC. Full variable domain (rest looked up from reference TRBV2 and TRBJ2-7): EPEVTQTPSHQVTQMGQEVILRCVPISNHLYFYWYRQILGQKVEFLVSFYNNEISEKSEIFDDQFSVERPDGSNFTLKIRSTKLEDSAMYFCASSEGAAYEQYFGPGTRLTVT.